Each of the 20 T cell receptor beta chains below was sequenced from the same sample in a study of T cell responses to AZD1222 COVID-19 vaccine (dated by TCRdb to about 2021). The library relied on the immunoSEQ multiplex PCR assay. The table was pulled from immuneACCESS by TCRdb, which kept in-frame rearrangements only. Such tables lose some clones; where checked, under half of the loss comes from unresolved V genes, and the rest has no known cause. The sample yields 150,000 or so clones; 91% were counted once. The top ten constitute approximately 1.5% of the sample. The time point label, as the study defines it: baseline before first vaccination. Here the sequenced sample was peripheral blood, taken on day 0 of AZD1222 vaccination. The receptors here all came from an adult in good health.

The chain is built from TRBV12-3 or TRBV12-4 and TRBJ2-7, with TRBD1 matching over 7 bases. Germline trimming cut 7 bases from V and 6 bases from J; bases unmatched to any gene: 9. The CDR3 spans 13 residues. The CDR3 region is CASTLTGSGEQYF. Written as DNA, the CDR3 is TGTGCCAGCACCCTGACAGGGTCTGGCGAGCAGTACTTC.

The chain links TRBV3-1 (or the pseudogene TRBV3-2) to TRBJ2-6; TRBD1 might be the D (6 bases). V was clipped by 4 bases and J by 0 bases, with 13 bases between them. The CDR3 consists of 17 residues. CDR1 is LGHDT, CDR2 YNNKEL, per germline (reference sequence). The CDR3 coding sequence is TGTGCCAGCAGCCTGGGGACAAGCCACTCTGGGGCCAACGTCCTGACTTTC. This codes for CASSLGTSHSGANVLTF.

This clone was recorded a few times. The V and J genes are TRBV9 and TRBJ2-7, with 10 bases aligning to TRBD2. The CDR3 sequence is 15 residues long. CDR1 and CDR2 (germline): SGDLS, YYNGEE. Trimming at V came to 3 bases and at J to 2 bases, leaving 5 bases not matched to a gene. DNA of the CDR3: TGTGCCAGCAGCGGGGGACTAGCGTCTACCTACGAGCAGTACTTC. It translates to CASSGGLASTYEQYF.

This chain links TRBV5-1 with TRBJ1-5, with D unresolved. V shed 4 bases and J shed 3 bases, with 14 bases lying between them. Germline loops: CDR1 SGHRS, CDR2 YFSETQ. CDR3 length: 15 residues. The CDR3 DNA is TGCGCCAGCAGCCCCTCTGGAGCCTCCAATCAGCCCCAGCATTTT. Translated, it gives CASSPSGASNQPQHF.

This chain links TRBV19 with TRBJ1-1; D might be TRBD1 (5 bases). V was shortened by 1 base and J by 1 base, with 7 bases between the two germline ends. The CDR3 loop spans 14 amino acids. Germline values: CDR1 LNHDA, CDR2 SQIVND (reference sequence). CDR3 sequence: CASSIGGANTEAFF. The CDR3 DNA reads as TGTGCCAGTAGTATAGGGGGCGCGAACACTGAAGCTTTCTTT.

DNA of the CDR3: TGTGCCACCAGTGACCTTGGACAGGGTAAAGAGCAGTTCTTC. Protein product: CATSDLGQGKEQFF. This chain connects TRBV24-1 to TRBJ2-1; 8 bases are shared with TRBD1. Per the germline V gene, CDR1 is KGHDR and CDR2 is SFDVKD. This CDR3 is 14 amino acids long. Trimming removed 4 bases from V and 10 bases from J; junction bases left unmatched: 8.

Only a few counts were recorded for this clone. The chain couples TRBV11-3 to TRBJ1-2, with 7 bases aligning to TRBD1. The CDR3 sequence is 16 residues long. The J segment lost 2 bases and the V segment lost 5 bases, leaving 11 bases of the junction unmatched. Germline V gene sequence: CDR1 SGHNT, CDR2 YENEEA. In DNA form, the CDR3 reads TGTGCCAGCAGCCCAGAGGGGAGACAGGGAAACTATGGCTACACCTTC. Residues: CASSPEGRQGNYGYTF.

The chain joins TRBV2 to TRBJ2-7, with 10 bases matching TRBD2. This CDR3 spans 15 amino acids. Germline CDR1 reads SNHLY; CDR2 reads FYNNEI. V trimming: 6 bases; J trimming: 2 bases; junction bases outside the gene matches: 7. The CDR3 nucleotides read TGTGCCAGCAGAGAAACCCTAGCGGGGGCCTACGAGCAGTACTTC. It specifies CASRETLAGAYEQYF. Complete variable domain (other parts from reference TRBV2 and TRBJ2-7): EPEVTQTPSHQVTQMGQEVILRCVPISNHLYFYWYRQILGQKVEFLVSFYNNEISEKSEIFDDQFSVERPDGSNFTLKIRSTKLEDSAMYFCASRETLAGAYEQYFGPGTRLTVT.

CDR3 nucleotides: TGTGCCACCAGTGATCCCAGGGGGGAACTACAAGAGACCCAGTACTTC. It translates to CATSDPRGELQETQYF. The gene calls are TRBV24-1 and TRBJ2-5; the D gene is possibly TRBD1 (7 bases). Germline V gene lookup returns CDR1 KGHDR and CDR2 SFDVKD. The ends were cut back, 3 bases at V and 2 bases at J, with 15 bases in the middle. This CDR3 has 16 amino acids.

V usage is TRBV4-2 and J usage is TRBJ2-3, with 13 bases fitting TRBD2. This CDR3 has 16 amino acids. The V segment lost 3 bases and the J segment 5 bases; nucleotides outside the gene matches: 5. Germline CDR1 and CDR2: LGHNA and YNFKEQ. CDR3 sequence reads: CASSQRTSGRGDTQYF. CDR3 DNA sequence: TGTGCCAGCAGCCAGAGGACTAGCGGGAGAGGAGATACGCAGTATTTT.

In this sample, this clone turned up once. V and J are TRBV7-6 and TRBJ1-1, with D tentatively TRBD1 (6 bases). Deletions cut 5 bases from V and 6 bases from J, with 19 bases between. The CDR3 spans 15 residues. CDR1 and CDR2 (germline): SGHVS, FNYEAQ. The CDR3 DNA follows: TGTGCCAGCAGCGAACAGGGTCCTCGTTTTCCTGAAGCTTTCTTT. Encoded protein: CASSEQGPRFPEAFF.

The chain has TRBV6-4 and TRBJ2-1; 7 nucleotides agree with TRBD2. CDR3 length: 15 residues. With 4 bases clipped from V and 10 bases from J, the junction kept 13 bases outside the gene matches. CDR1 and CDR2 from the germline V gene are MRHNA and SNTAGT. The CDR3 nucleotides read TGTGCCAGCAGTGTGGAGCGGGATCCCCAAATAGAGCAGTTCTTC. It codes for CASSVERDPQIEQFF.

V and J are TRBV19 and TRBJ1-1; no definite D call. The CDR3 runs 13 residues. V lost 7 bases and J lost 0, with 9 bases in between. Germline-derived CDR1 and CDR2 are LNHDA and SQIVND (reference sequence). The CDR3 spells CASMPRLNTEAFF. The CDR3 nucleotides are TGTGCCAGTATGCCCAGATTGAACACTGAAGCTTTCTTT.

The chain recombines TRBV7-9 with TRBJ1-4, with D uncertain. The CDR3 is 12 amino acids. Germline V lookup: CDR1 SEHNR, CDR2 FQNEAQ (reference sequence). Between the trimmed V and J ends, which lost 0 bases and 12 bases, there was a span of 8 bases. The CDR3 loop is CASSLASGQLFF. The CDR3, as DNA: TGTGCCAGCAGCTTAGCGAGCGGCCAACTGTTTTTT.

The rearrangement joins TRBV5-1 to TRBJ2-2; TRBD2 matches 8 bases. Germline trimming cut 3 bases from V and 0 bases from J; bases unmatched to any gene: 1. CDR1 is SGHRS and CDR2 is YFSETQ in the germline V gene. The CDR3 has 15 amino acids. CDR3 nucleotide sequence: TGCGCCAGCAGCTCCGGGGGGGCGAACACCGGGGAGCTGTTTTTT. It yields the protein CASSSGGANTGELFF. Full variable domain (missing parts from reference TRBV5-1 and TRBJ2-2): KAGVTQTPRYLIKTRGQQVTLSCSPISGHRSVSWYQQTPGQGLQFLFEYFSETQRNKGNFPGRFSGRQFSNSRSEMNVSTLELGDSALYLCASSSGGANTGELFFGEGSRLTVL.

The rearrangement uses TRBV7-8 and TRBJ2-1, with 14 bases lining up with TRBD2. This CDR3 has 19 amino acids. V shed 5 bases, J shed 9 bases, and the junction held 18 bases outside the gene matches. The V gene's germline CDR1 is SGHVS and CDR2 FQNEAQ. In DNA, the CDR3 is TGTGCCAGCAGCACCAGCCAGACTAGCGGGGGGGGCAAACGGCGTGAGCAGTTCTTC. Translating it yields CASSTSQTSGGGKRREQFF.

The J gene is TRBJ1-1, the V gene TRBV5-1; 7 bases match TRBD1. Trimming at V came to 0 bases and at J to 3 bases, leaving 8 bases not matched to a gene. CDR3 size: 16 residues. Germline V lookup: CDR1 SGHRS, CDR2 YFSETQ. The CDR3 bases are TGCGCCAGCAGCTTGGAGGCAGGGGGTGATTACACTGAAGCTTTCTTT. Translated, it gives CASSLEAGGDYTEAFF.

The rearrangement uses TRBV9 and TRBJ1-2; TRBD1 aligns across 9 bases. The CDR3 covers 13 residues. Germline assignment: CDR1 SGDLS and CDR2 YYNGEE. The V segment lost 4 bases and the J segment 8 bases; nucleotides outside the gene matches: 6. CDR3 residues: CASSPGQGRGYTF. For the CDR3, the DNA is TGTGCCAGCAGCCCGGGACAGGGTCGGGGCTACACCTTC.

This chain links TRBV7-9 with TRBJ2-7, with D possibly TRBD1 on 5 matching bases. The V end was cut by 4 bases, the J end by 0 bases, with 16 bases between. CDR3 size: 16 residues. The germline CDR1 and CDR2 sequences are SEHNR and FQNEAQ (reference sequence). The CDR3 nucleotides read TGTGCCAGCAGCTACACAACAAACAGGATCTCCTACGAGCAGTACTTC. Translation gives CASSYTTNRISYEQYF.

The chain recombines TRBV27 with TRBJ2-1; no clear D gene. This CDR3 spans 13 amino acids. CDR1 is MNHEY, CDR2 SMNVEV, per germline (reference sequence). Trimming took 0 bases from V and 6 from J, leaving 6 bases between them. The CDR3 sequence is CASSLSTANEQFF. The CDR3 nucleotides read TGTGCCAGCAGTTTATCGACCGCCAATGAGCAGTTCTTC.